The 28 T cell receptor beta chains in this list originate from one sample, sequenced in a study of cytomegalovirus exposure and HLA in healthy donors (dated by TCRdb to about 2017). The method was the immunoSEQ multiplex PCR assay. For the multiplex PCR, a mixture combining 60 forward primers for TCR Vbeta segments and 13 reverse primers for TCR Jbeta segments was used. The table was pulled from immuneACCESS by TCRdb, which kept in-frame rearrangements only. Such tables lose some clones; where checked, under half of the loss comes from unresolved V genes, and the rest has no known cause. The sample table shows over 200,000 clones, and over 65% are seen once. The ten largest clones capture over 1% of the sample. Sequenced: PBMCs. These receptors all stem from a human donor in good health.

J is TRBJ1-2 and V is TRBV14; D may be TRBD1 (5 bases). V was cut by 7 bases and J by 4 bases, with 13 bases left in between. CDR1 is SGHDN and CDR2 is FVKESK in the germline V gene. CDR3 length equals 13 residues. As DNA, the CDR3 is TGTGCCAGCAACGGGACTCCTTGCTATGGCTACACCTTC. Residues: CASNGTPCYGYTF.

The V and J genes are TRBV28 and TRBJ2-7; D is undetermined. Germline CDR1 and CDR2: MDHEN and SYDVKM. The CDR3 extends over 13 amino acids. V lost 7 bases and J lost 0, with 10 bases in between. The CDR3 nucleotides are TGTGCCAGCACCCTCTCGAGCTCCTACGAGCAGTACTTC. Its protein is CASTLSSSYEQYF.

This clone appeared a single time. V gene TRBV7-2 combines with J gene TRBJ2-3, with TRBD1 identical over 7 bases. CDR3 length equals 16 residues. With V trimmed by 5 bases and J by 4 bases, 12 bases remained unmatched. Germline V CDR1 and CDR2: SGHTA, FQGNSA. The CDR3 DNA is TGTGCCAGCAGCCCCGGGACAGTCCCTAATTCAGATACGCAGTATTTT. Translating it yields CASSPGTVPNSDTQYF. Looking up the rest from reference TRBV7-2 and TRBJ2-3 gives the full variable domain: GAGVSQSPSNKVTEKGKDVELRCDPISGHTALYWYRQSLGQGLEFLIYFQGNSAPDKSGLPSDRFSAERTGGSVSTLTIQRTQQEDSAVYLCASSPGTVPNSDTQYFGPGTRLTVL.

This clone was seen more than once but under ten times. The chain employs TRBV5-1 and TRBJ2-5; weak D call: TRBD2 (6 bases). The V gene lost 0 bases and the J gene lost 5 bases, with 8 bases spanning the gap. Germline CDR1 is SGHRS and CDR2 is YFSETQ. There are 13 residues in the CDR3. CDR3 protein: CASSLARGETQYF. CDR3 coding DNA: TGCGCCAGCAGCTTGGCACGGGGGGAGACCCAGTACTTC.

The chain joins TRBV6-5 to TRBJ2-5; TRBD1 might be the D (6 bases). The CDR3 is 16 residues long. Germline CDR1 is MNHEY and CDR2 is SVGAGI. V was trimmed by 0 bases and J by 1 base, leaving 12 bases between them. CDR3 nucleotide sequence: TGTGCCAGCAGTTACTCGGCCAGGGGTGGCCAAGAGACCCAGTACTTC. This encodes CASSYSARGGQETQYF.

The genes are TRBV5-8 and TRBJ1-2, with D unresolved. Per the germline V gene, CDR1 is SGHTS and CDR2 is YDEGEE. Trimming left V 0 bases short and J 4 bases short, with 13 bases between. CDR3 size: 15 residues. CDR3 nucleotides: TGTGCCAGCAGCTTGGGACCTGAGGCGCCCTATGGCTACACCTTC. Encoded protein: CASSLGPEAPYGYTF. The full variable domain, with the rest looked up from reference TRBV5-8 and TRBJ1-2, is EAGVTQSPTHLIKTRGQQATLRCSPISGHTSVYWYQQALGLGLQFLLWYDEGEERNRGNFPPRFSGRQFPNYSSELNVNALELEDSALYLCASSLGPEAPYGYTFGSGTRLTVV.

This clone appeared once. The CDR3 sequence: CASSSTGETGYTF. CDR3 coding DNA: TGTGCCAGCAGTTCAACAGGGGAAACTGGCTACACCTTC. The chain recombines TRBV28 with TRBJ1-2; TRBD1 matches 7 bases. This CDR3 contains 13 residues. J was trimmed by 7 bases and V by 4 bases; bases with no gene match: 6. Germline loops: CDR1 MDHEN, CDR2 SYDVKM.

This sequence joins TRBV9 and TRBJ2-5; maybe TRBD1 (6 bases). Germline V lookup: CDR1 SGDLS, CDR2 YYNGEE. The CDR3 spans 18 residues. V lost 0 bases, J lost 1 base, and 19 bases lay in between. CDR3 residues: CASSVGTARIWAQETQYF. The CDR3 nucleotides are TGTGCCAGCAGCGTAGGGACAGCTAGGATTTGGGCCCAAGAGACCCAGTACTTC.

This chain joins TRBV19 and TRBJ2-1, with 7 positions matching TRBD2. This CDR3 comprises 13 residues. V dropped 3 bases and J dropped 10; count of bases not matched to a gene: 6. Germline-derived CDR1 and CDR2 are LNHDA and SQIVND (reference sequence). CDR3 region: CASSMRQGGEQFF. CDR3 sequence (DNA): TGTGCCAGTAGTATGCGGCAGGGAGGGGAGCAGTTCTTC. The entire variable domain, with the rest obtained from reference TRBV19 and TRBJ2-1, is as follows: DGGITQSPKYLFRKEGQNVTLSCEQNLNHDAMYWYRQDPGQGLRLIYYSQIVNDFQKGDIAEGYSVSREKKESFPLTVTSAQKNPTAFYLCASSMRQGGEQFFGPGTRLTVL.

The genes are TRBV18 and TRBJ2-1; D is tentatively TRBD1 or TRBD2 (10 bases each). Per the germline V gene, CDR1 is KGHSH and CDR2 is LQKENI. V dropped 5 bases and J dropped 6 bases, with 29 bases sitting between them. The CDR3 sequence is 19 residues long. The CDR3 sequence: CASSVRDRGSSGSRNEQFF. The DNA for the CDR3 is TGTGCCAGCTCAGTCCGGGACAGGGGATCTAGCGGGAGTCGCAATGAGCAGTTCTTC.

This clone was found a few times. Germline and junction disagree at one end, which may indicate a read error. This chain links TRBV7-9 with TRBJ1-1; D uncertain. The CDR3 runs 12 residues. Germline values: CDR1 SEHNR, CDR2 FQNEAQ (reference sequence). The CDR3 here is CSSSLQSTEAFF. Written as DNA, the CDR3 is TGTTCCAGCAGCTTACAGTCCACTGAAGCTTTCTTT.

The chain combines TRBV5-6 with TRBJ1-2; TRBD1 matches at 7 bases. Trimming cost V 0 bases and J 4 bases; bases outside gene matches: 9. Germline assignment: CDR1 SGHDT and CDR2 YYEEEE. The CDR3 consists of 16 residues. Here the CDR3 DNA reads TGTGCCAGCAGCTTGGCTGACAGGGAGCGGATCTATGGCTACACCTTC. It codes for CASSLADRERIYGYTF.

The V and J genes are TRBV12-5 and TRBJ2-5; 7 bases line up with TRBD1. CDR1 LGHNT and CDR2 FRNRAP come from the germline V gene. The CDR3 totals 14 residues. V shed 2 bases, J shed 7 bases, and the junction held 7 bases outside the gene matches. The CDR3 region is CASGLPRQGGTQYF. CDR3 coding DNA: TGTGCTAGTGGTTTGCCCCGACAGGGTGGGACCCAGTACTTC. The full variable domain, its missing parts supplied by reference TRBV12-5 and TRBJ2-5, is DARVTQTPRHKVTEMGQEVTMRCQPILGHNTVFWYRQTMMQGLELLAYFRNRAPLDDSGMPKDRFSAEMPDATLATLKIQPSEPRDSAVYFCASGLPRQGGTQYFGPGTRLLVL.

This clone is a singleton in its sample. The chain joins TRBV6-5 to TRBJ2-5; possible D gene TRBD1, 6 bases. CDR3 length equals 14 residues. V lost 6 bases and J lost 2, with 13 bases in between. The germline CDR1 and CDR2 sequences are MNHEY and SVGAGI. CDR3 sequence: CASSIRGGQETQYF. The DNA for the CDR3 is TGTGCCAGCAGCATCAGGGGCGGGCAAGAGACCCAGTACTTC.

The chain links TRBV27 to TRBJ1-1; D perhaps matches TRBD1 (6 bases). Per germline, CDR1 MNHEY and CDR2 SMNVEV (reference sequence). The CDR3 runs 13 residues. The germline V and J ends were trimmed by 5 bases and 2 bases, with 9 bases remaining between them. CDR3 bases: TGTGCCAGCAGTAGACAGGAAAACACTGAAGCTTTCTTT. It codes for CASSRQENTEAFF.

CDR3 DNA sequence: TGTGCCAGCAGCTCCGGACAGGGGGGTCGAGAGACCCAGTACTTC. It is translated as CASSSGQGGRETQYF. The genes are TRBV7-3 and TRBJ2-5; TRBD1 aligns across 10 bases. Germline loops: CDR1 SGHTA, CDR2 FQGTGA. This CDR3 has 15 amino acids. The J segment lost 4 bases and the V segment lost 4 bases, leaving 6 bases of the junction unmatched.

J is TRBJ1-1 and V is TRBV9, with 8 bases lining up with TRBD1. Germline V lookup: CDR1 SGDLS, CDR2 YYNGEE. V dropped 4 bases and J dropped 1; count of bases not matched to a gene: 3. CDR3 length equals 14 residues. CDR3 in DNA: TGTGCCAGCAGCCTAGGACAGGGGAACACTGAAGCTTTCTTT. Translation: CASSLGQGNTEAFF. Based on the CDR3 plus reference TRBV9 and TRBJ1-1, the full variable domain is DSGVTQTPKHLITATGQRVTLRCSPRSGDLSVYWYQQSLDQGLQFLIQYYNGEERAKGNILERFSAQQFPDLHSELNLSSLELGDSALYFCASSLGQGNTEAFFGQGTRLTVV.

The V call is TRBV13, the J call TRBJ1-2; 8 bases line up with TRBD1. The CDR3 length is 15 residues. The germline gives CDR1 PRHDT, CDR2 FYEKMQ (reference sequence). V dropped 5 bases and J dropped 4; count of bases not matched to a gene: 9. The CDR3 region is CASSSEQDRVYGYTF. The CDR3, as DNA: TGTGCCAGCAGCAGCGAACAGGACAGGGTCTATGGCTACACCTTC.

This sequence joins TRBV11-2 and TRBJ1-3, with a possible D match to TRBD1 (6 bases). This CDR3 is 14 amino acids long. CDR1 SGHAT and CDR2 FQNNGV come from the germline V gene. The V and J ends lost 5 bases and 0 bases respectively, with 8 bases between them. The CDR3 region is CASSRGISGNTIYF. The DNA of the CDR3 is TGTGCCAGCAGCAGGGGGATCTCTGGAAACACCATATATTTT.

The V and J genes are TRBV9 and TRBJ1-1; D gene uncertain. Trimming cost V 7 bases and J 10 bases, with 11 bases left between them. CDR3 size: 10 residues. In germline, CDR1 is SGDLS, CDR2 YYNGEE. DNA of the CDR3: TGTGCCAGCGGTGAACGAGGAGCTTTCTTT. Amino acids: CASGERGAFF.

The chain uses TRBV5-3 and TRBJ2-1; a weak D match, TRBD2 (6 bases). TRBV5-3 is flagged as an ORF with uncertain function. Trimming removed 9 bases from V and 0 bases from J, with 10 bases in between. The CDR3 totals 13 residues. This chain's CDR3 is CATERVSYNEQFF. The CDR3 DNA follows: TGTGCCACCGAGCGGGTCTCCTACAATGAGCAGTTCTTC.

The V call is TRBV4-3, the J call TRBJ2-7, with 7 nucleotides matching TRBD2. The CDR3 has 17 residues. The V and J ends lost 0 bases and 1 base, in that order; junction bases with no gene match: 9. CDR1 and CDR2 (germline): LGHNA, YSLEER. The CDR3 sequence: CASSQEAARELSYEQYF. The CDR3 region has the DNA TGCGCCAGCAGCCAAGAAGCGGCGCGGGAGTTGTCCTACGAGCAGTACTTC.

Notes on this clone: This sample also contains other DNA sequences that code for the same CDR3. The genes are TRBV20-1 and TRBJ2-1; D gene uncertain. CDR1 is DFQATT and CDR2 is SNEGSKA in the germline V gene (reference sequence). V lost 6 bases, J lost 4 bases, and 7 bases lay in between. The CDR3 covers 11 residues. The CDR3 DNA reads TGCAGTGCCGACTGGTACAATGAGCAGTTCTTC. Protein sequence: CSADWYNEQFF.

This chain uses TRBV7-8 with TRBJ1-5; D gene unclear. V lost 2 bases, J lost 6 bases, and 8 bases lay in between. Per the germline V gene, CDR1 is SGHVS and CDR2 is FQNEAQ. CDR3 size: 13 residues. DNA for the CDR3: TGTGCCAGCAGCTTACGGAGTGGTCAGCCCCAGCATTTT. Its protein is CASSLRSGQPQHF.

The chain joins TRBV7-2 to TRBJ2-7, with D maybe TRBD1 (6 bases). The V end was cut by 1 base, the J end by 1 base, with 11 bases between. Germline V lookup: CDR1 SGHTA, CDR2 FQGNSA. The CDR3 has 15 residues. The DNA of the CDR3 is TGTGCCAGCAGCTTAGTCGTGGACAGTTCCTACGAGCAGTACTTC. Protein sequence: CASSLVVDSSYEQYF. Filled out from reference TRBV7-2 and TRBJ2-7, the complete variable domain reads GAGVSQSPSNKVTEKGKDVELRCDPISGHTALYWYRQSLGQGLEFLIYFQGNSAPDKSGLPSDRFSAERTGGSVSTLTIQRTQQEDSAVYLCASSLVVDSSYEQYFGPGTRLTVT.

The chain carries TRBV7-3 and TRBJ2-3, with D tentatively TRBD1 (6 bases). The germline V gene has CDR1 SGHTA and CDR2 FQGTGA. The CDR3 is made up of 16 amino acids. V gave up 4 bases and J gave up 5 bases, with 19 bases separating them. The CDR3 DNA sequence: TGTGCCAGCAGCTCACAGGGCCGAGACTCAGTAGATACGCAGTATTTT. Its protein product is CASSSQGRDSVDTQYF.

This chain uses TRBV6-1 with TRBJ1-4, with D unresolved. Looked up from germline, CDR1 is MNHNS and CDR2 is SASEGT. Trimming took off 6 bases at V and 7 bases at J, with 12 bases between the two ends. This CDR3 spans 13 amino acids. The CDR3 DNA reads TGTGCCAGCAGGGAGGAGGGAGGTGAAAAACTGTTTTTT. Its protein is CASREEGGEKLFF.

This chain connects TRBV2 to TRBJ1-4; a possible D gene is TRBD1 (6 bases). Trimming cost V 1 base and J 7 bases, with 7 bases left between them. The CDR3 extends over 13 amino acids. Germline values: CDR1 SNHLY, CDR2 FYNNEI. The CDR3 DNA reads TGTGCCAGCAGTGAAGGGACAGCTGAAAAACTGTTTTTT. This translates into CASSEGTAEKLFF. Based on the CDR3 plus reference TRBV2 and TRBJ1-4, the full variable domain is EPEVTQTPSHQVTQMGQEVILRCVPISNHLYFYWYRQILGQKVEFLVSFYNNEISEKSEIFDDQFSVERPDGSNFTLKIRSTKLEDSAMYFCASSEGTAEKLFFGSGTQLSVL.